The T cell receptor beta chain described here comes from a study of blood T cell repertoires in COVID-19. Profiled with immunoSEQ multiplex PCR; TCRdb holds only in-frame clones, not every one. Of about 480,000 clones detected, approximately 90% appear once; the ten largest clones hold less than 2%. The trim removed 5 bases at V and 8 bases at J, leaving 10 bases unmatched. Germline V gene lookup returns CDR1 SGHVS and CDR2 FQNEAQ. This CDR3 region has 15 residues. Sequencing was done on a sample of PBMCs or T cells enriched from blood (not recorded which). The receptor comes from a woman between 40 and 50 years old who had recovered from COVID-19. The rearrangement uses TRBV7-8 and TRBJ2-1, with 9 bases matching TRBD2. The CDR3 is CASSLLAGEPYEQFF. The CDR3 coding sequence is TGTGCCAGCAGCCTTTTAGCGGGAGAACCATATGAGCAGTTCTTC.